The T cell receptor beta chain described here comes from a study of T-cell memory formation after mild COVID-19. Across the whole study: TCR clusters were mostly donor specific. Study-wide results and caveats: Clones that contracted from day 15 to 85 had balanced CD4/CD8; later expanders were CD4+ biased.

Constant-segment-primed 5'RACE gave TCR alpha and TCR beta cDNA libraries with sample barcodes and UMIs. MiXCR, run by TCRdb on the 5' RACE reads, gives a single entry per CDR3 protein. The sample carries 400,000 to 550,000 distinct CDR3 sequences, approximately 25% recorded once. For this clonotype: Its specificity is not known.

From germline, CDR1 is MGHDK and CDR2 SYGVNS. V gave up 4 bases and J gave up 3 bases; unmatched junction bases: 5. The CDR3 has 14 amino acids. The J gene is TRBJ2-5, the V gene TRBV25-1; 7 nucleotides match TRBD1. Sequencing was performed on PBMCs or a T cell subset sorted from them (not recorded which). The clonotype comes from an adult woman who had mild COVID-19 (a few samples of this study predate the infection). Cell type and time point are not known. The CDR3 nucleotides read TGTGCCAGCAGTGGGGGACAGCCTGAAGAGACCCAGTACTTC. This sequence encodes CASSGGQPEETQYF.